These T cell receptor beta chains were read from a single sample in a study of cytomegalovirus exposure and HLA in healthy donors. Sequencing used immunoSEQ multiplex PCR; TCRdb keeps in-frame clones, though not all of them. The table lists roughly 160,000 clones, approximately 80% of them singletons. The sample consisted of PBMCs. The receptors were sampled from a woman in her forties or fifties in good health and CMV-seronegative. The CDR3 runs from the conserved cysteine through the conserved F or W. A D gene is named only where the DNA matches it firmly. Only some rows state a clone size, as once, few, many or a class for expanded clones.

J gene: TRBJ2-7
D gene: TRBD1
V gene: TRBV7-6
clone size: -
CDR3 DNA: TGTGCCAGCAGCTTAGGGACAGGCGGCGAGCAGTACTTC
CDR3 protein: CASSLGTGGEQYF

J gene: TRBJ1-2
D gene: -
V gene: TRBV25-1
clone size: -
CDR3 DNA: TGTGCCACCCTGGGGCGGGGTCCCTCTGGCTACACCTTC
CDR3 protein: CATLGRGPSGYTF

J gene: TRBJ2-1
D gene: TRBD2
V gene: TRBV5-6
clone size: -
CDR3 DNA: TGTGCCAGCAGCCGAGAAGGACTAGGCCACAATGAGCAGTTCTTC
CDR3 protein: CASSREGLGHNEQFF

J gene: TRBJ1-4
D gene: -
V gene: TRBV19
clone size: -
CDR3 DNA: TGTGCCAGTAGTACCACCGTAGGGGCAGGAGAAAAACTGTTTTTT
CDR3 protein: CASSTTVGAGEKLFF

J gene: TRBJ1-6
D gene: TRBD1
V gene: TRBV10-3
clone size: -
CDR3 DNA: TGTGCCATCAGTGAGGGGACAGGCGACAATTCACCCCTCCACTTT
CDR3 protein: CAISEGTGDNSPLHF

J gene: TRBJ1-3
D gene: TRBD1
V gene: TRBV6-5
clone size: -
CDR3 DNA: TGTGCCAGCGGAAGACAGGGAACAAACACCATATATTTT
CDR3 protein: CASGRQGTNTIYF

J gene: TRBJ1-5
D gene: -
V gene: TRBV10-3
clone size: once
CDR3 DNA: TGTGCCATCAGTCAGGACGGCGGGTTGAGGCCCCAGCATTTT
CDR3 protein: CAISQDGGLRPQHF

J gene: TRBJ2-5
D gene: TRBD2
V gene: TRBV27
clone size: -
CDR3 DNA: TGTGCCAGCAGTAAGGGACTAGCGGGGATAGAGACCCAGTACTTC
CDR3 protein: CASSKGLAGIETQYF

J gene: TRBJ1-5
D gene: TRBD1
V gene: TRBV5-8
clone size: few
CDR3 DNA: TGTGCCAGCAGCTTGGTAATTCGGGACAGGGATATCGGGATCCAGCATTTT
CDR3 protein: CASSLVIRDRDIGIQHF

J gene: TRBJ1-2
D gene: TRBD1
V gene: TRBV6-1
clone size: -
CDR3 DNA: TGTGCCAGCAGTGAAGGACCGCAGGGGGCAGGGGGCTACACCTTC
CDR3 protein: CASSEGPQGAGGYTF

J gene: TRBJ1-2
D gene: -
V gene: TRBV6-1
clone size: few
CDR3 DNA: TGTACCAGCAGCGCCCGGGCGGGACGAGAAGGCTACACCTTC
CDR3 protein: CTSSARAGREGYTF